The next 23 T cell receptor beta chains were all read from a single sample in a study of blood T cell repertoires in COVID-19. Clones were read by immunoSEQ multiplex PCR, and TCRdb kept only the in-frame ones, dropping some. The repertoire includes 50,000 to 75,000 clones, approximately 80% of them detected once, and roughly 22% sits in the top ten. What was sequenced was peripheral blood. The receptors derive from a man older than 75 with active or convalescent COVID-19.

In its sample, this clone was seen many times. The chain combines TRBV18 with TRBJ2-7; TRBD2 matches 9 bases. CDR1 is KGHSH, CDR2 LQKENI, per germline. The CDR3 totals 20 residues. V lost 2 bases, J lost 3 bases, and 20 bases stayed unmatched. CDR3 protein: CASSPLSQKVAGEGGYEQYF. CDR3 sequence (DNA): TGTGCCAGCTCACCATTGTCGCAGAAGGTAGCGGGAGAGGGGGGCTACGAGCAGTACTTC.

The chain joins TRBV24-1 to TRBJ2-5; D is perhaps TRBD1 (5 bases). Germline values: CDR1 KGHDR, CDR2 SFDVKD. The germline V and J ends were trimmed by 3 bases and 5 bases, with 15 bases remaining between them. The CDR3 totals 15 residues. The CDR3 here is CATSDNQGWGETQYF. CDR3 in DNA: TGTGCCACCAGTGATAATCAGGGTTGGGGCGAGACCCAGTACTTC.

In DNA, the CDR3 is TGTGCCAGCTCATACAGGCTGCACTCTGGGGCCAACGTCCTGACTTTC. Its protein product is CASSYRLHSGANVLTF. This chain uses TRBV18 with TRBJ2-6; TRBD1 is a possible D gene (5 bases). The CDR3 is 16 residues long. The V gene's germline CDR1 is KGHSH and CDR2 LQKENI. V lost 5 bases and J 0 bases, leaving 11 bases between the germline ends.

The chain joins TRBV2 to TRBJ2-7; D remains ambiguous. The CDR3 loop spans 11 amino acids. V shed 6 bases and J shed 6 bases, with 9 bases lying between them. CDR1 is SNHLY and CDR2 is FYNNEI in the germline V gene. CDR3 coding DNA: TGTGCCAGCAGCCCCCTTTTCGAGCAGTACTTC. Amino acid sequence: CASSPLFEQYF.

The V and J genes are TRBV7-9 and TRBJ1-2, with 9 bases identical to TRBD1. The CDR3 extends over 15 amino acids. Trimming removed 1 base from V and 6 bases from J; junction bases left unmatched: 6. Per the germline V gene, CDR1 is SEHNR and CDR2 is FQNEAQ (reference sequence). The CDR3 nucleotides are TGTGCCAGCAGCTTAGAACAAGGACAGGGGAATGGCTACACCTTC. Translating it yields CASSLEQGQGNGYTF.

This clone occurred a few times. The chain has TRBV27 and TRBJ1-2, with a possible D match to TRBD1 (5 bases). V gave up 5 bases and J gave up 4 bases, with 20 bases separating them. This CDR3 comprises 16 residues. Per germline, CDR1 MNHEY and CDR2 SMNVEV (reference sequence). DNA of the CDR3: TGTGCCAGCAGTGTAAGACAGAATCGACAAACCTATGGCTACACCTTC. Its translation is CASSVRQNRQTYGYTF.

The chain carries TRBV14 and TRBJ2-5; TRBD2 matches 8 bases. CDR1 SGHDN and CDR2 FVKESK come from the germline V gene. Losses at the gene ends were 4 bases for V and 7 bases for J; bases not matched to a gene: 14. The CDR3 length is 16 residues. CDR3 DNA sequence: TGTGCCAGCAGCCCTCAGATAATAGCGGGATGGAGGACCCAGTACTTC. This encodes CASSPQIIAGWRTQYF.

This CDR3 reads CSVPDRMTYNEQFF. DNA for the CDR3: TGCAGCGTCCCTGACAGGATGACCTACAATGAGCAGTTCTTC. This chain uses TRBV29-1 with TRBJ2-1, with D possibly TRBD1 on 6 matching bases. V was pared by 6 bases and J by 2 bases, with 14 bases between. The germline CDR1 and CDR2 sequences are SQVTM and ANQGSEA. The CDR3 is 14 amino acids.

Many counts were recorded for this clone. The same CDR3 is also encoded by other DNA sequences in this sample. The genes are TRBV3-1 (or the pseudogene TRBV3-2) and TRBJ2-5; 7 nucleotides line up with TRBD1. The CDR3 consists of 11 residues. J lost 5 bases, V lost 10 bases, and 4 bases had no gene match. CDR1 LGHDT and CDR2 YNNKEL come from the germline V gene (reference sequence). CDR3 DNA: TGTGCCACCAGACAGGGTGAGACCCAGTACTTC. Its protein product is CATRQGETQYF.

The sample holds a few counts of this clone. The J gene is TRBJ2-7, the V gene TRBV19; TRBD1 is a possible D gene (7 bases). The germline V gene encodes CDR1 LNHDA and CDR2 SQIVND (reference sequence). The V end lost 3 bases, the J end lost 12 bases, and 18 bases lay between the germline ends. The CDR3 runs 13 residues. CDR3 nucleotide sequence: TGTGCCAGTAGTATTCCAGGGGGGCCTTGGATGTACTTC. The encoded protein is CASSIPGGPWMYF.

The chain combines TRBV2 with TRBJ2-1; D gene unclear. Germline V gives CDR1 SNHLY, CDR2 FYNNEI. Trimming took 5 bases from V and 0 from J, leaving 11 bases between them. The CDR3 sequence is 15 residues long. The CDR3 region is CASSPAKSSYNEQFF. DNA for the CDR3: TGTGCCAGCAGTCCCGCTAAGAGCTCCTACAATGAGCAGTTCTTC.

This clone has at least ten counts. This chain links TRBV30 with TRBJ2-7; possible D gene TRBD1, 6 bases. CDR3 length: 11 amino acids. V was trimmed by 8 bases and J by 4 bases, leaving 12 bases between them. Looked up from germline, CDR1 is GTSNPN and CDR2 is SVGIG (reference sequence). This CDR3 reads CALGRGYEQYF. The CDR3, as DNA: TGTGCCCTCGGCAGGGGATACGAGCAGTACTTC.

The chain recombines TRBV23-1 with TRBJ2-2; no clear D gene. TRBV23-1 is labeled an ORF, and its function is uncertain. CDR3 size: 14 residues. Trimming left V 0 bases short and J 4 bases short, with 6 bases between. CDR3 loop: CASSQSSCTGELFF. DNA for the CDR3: TGCGCCAGCAGTCAATCGTCCTGCACCGGGGAGCTGTTTTTT.

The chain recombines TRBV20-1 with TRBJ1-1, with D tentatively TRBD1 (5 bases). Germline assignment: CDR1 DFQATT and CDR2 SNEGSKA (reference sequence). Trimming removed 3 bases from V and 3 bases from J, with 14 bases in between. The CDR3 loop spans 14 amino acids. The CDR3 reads CSASFSGVDTEAFF. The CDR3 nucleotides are TGCAGTGCTAGTTTTTCGGGGGTTGACACTGAAGCTTTCTTT.

CDR3 in amino acids: CAISESMPGTGELFF. The CDR3 nucleotides are TGTGCCATCAGTGAGTCGATGCCGGGGACCGGGGAGCTGTTTTTT. V gene TRBV10-3 combines with J gene TRBJ2-2, with TRBD2 as a possible D gene (5 bases). The germline V gene encodes CDR1 ENHRY and CDR2 SYGVKD. V lost 0 bases, J lost 5 bases, and 10 bases lay in between. CDR3 size: 15 residues.

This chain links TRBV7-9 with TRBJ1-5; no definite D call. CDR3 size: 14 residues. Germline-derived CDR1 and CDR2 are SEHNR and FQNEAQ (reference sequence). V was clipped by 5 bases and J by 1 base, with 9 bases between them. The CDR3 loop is CASSPLQSNQPQHF. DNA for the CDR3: TGTGCCAGCAGCCCATTACAAAGCAATCAGCCCCAGCATTTT.

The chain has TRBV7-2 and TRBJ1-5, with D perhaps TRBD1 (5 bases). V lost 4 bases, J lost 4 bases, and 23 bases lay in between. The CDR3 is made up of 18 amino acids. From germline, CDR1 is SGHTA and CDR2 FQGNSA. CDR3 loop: CASSYITGQSLSNQPQHF. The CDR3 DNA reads TGTGCCAGCAGCTATATAACAGGCCAATCCCTCTCGAATCAGCCCCAGCATTTT.

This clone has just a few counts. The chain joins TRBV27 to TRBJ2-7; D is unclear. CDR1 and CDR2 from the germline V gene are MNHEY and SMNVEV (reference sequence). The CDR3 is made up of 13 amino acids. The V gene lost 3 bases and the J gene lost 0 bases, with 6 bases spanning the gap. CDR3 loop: CASSLRVSYEQYF. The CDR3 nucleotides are TGTGCCAGCAGTTTGAGAGTCTCCTACGAGCAGTACTTC.

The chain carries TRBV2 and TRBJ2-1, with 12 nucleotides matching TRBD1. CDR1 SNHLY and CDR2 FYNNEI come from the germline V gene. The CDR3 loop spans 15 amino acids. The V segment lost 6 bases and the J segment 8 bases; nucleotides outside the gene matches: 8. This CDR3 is CASRAWGQGADEQFF. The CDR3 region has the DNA TGTGCCAGCAGGGCTTGGGGACAGGGGGCCGATGAGCAGTTCTTC.

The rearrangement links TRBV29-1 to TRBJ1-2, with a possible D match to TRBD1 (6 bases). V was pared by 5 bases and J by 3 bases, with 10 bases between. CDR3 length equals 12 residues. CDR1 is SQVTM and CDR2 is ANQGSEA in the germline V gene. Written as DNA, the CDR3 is TGCAGCGTTCCCACAGGGTACTATGGCTACACCTTC. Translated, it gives CSVPTGYYGYTF.

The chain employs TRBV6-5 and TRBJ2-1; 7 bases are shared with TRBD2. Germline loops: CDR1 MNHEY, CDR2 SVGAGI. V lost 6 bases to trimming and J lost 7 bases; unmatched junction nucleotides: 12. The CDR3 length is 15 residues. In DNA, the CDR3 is TGTGCCAGCAGACCGACTAGCAGGCCCCGAAATGAGCAGTTCTTC. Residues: CASRPTSRPRNEQFF.

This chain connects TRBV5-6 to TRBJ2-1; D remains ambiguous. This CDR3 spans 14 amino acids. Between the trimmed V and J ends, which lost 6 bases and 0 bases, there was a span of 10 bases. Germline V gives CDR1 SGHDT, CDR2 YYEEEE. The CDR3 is CASIGGSSYNEQFF. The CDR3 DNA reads TGTGCCAGCATCGGCGGAAGCTCCTACAATGAGCAGTTCTTC.

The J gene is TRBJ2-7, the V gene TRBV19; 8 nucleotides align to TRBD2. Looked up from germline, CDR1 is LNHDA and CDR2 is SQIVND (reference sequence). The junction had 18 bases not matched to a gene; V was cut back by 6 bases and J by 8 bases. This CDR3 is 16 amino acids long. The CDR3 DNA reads TGTGCCAGTAGCAGCACTGGAGCGGGAGTCGCTTTCAAGCAGTACTTC. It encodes CASSSTGAGVAFKQYF. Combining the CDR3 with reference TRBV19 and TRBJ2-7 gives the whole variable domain DGGITQSPKYLFRKEGQNVTLSCEQNLNHDAMYWYRQDPGQGLRLIYYSQIVNDFQKGDIAEGYSVSREKKESFPLTVTSAQKNPTAFYLCASSSTGAGVAFKQYFGPGTRLTVT.